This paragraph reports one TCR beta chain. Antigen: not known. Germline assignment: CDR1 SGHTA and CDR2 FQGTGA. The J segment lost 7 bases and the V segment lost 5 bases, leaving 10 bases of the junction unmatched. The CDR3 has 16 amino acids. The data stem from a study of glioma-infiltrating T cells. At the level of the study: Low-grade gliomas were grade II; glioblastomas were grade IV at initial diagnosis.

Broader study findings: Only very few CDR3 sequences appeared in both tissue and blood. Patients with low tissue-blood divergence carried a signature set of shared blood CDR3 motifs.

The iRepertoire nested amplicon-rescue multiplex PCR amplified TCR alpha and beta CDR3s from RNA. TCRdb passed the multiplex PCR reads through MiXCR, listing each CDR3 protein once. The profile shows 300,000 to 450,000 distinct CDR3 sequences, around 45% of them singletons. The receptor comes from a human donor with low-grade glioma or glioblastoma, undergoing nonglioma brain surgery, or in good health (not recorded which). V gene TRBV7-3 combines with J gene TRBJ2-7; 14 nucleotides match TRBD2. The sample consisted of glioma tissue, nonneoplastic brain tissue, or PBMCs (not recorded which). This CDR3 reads CASSPSTGLAGGEQYF. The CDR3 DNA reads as TGTGCCAGCAGCCCCTCGACCGGACTAGCGGGAGGTGAGCAGTACTTC.